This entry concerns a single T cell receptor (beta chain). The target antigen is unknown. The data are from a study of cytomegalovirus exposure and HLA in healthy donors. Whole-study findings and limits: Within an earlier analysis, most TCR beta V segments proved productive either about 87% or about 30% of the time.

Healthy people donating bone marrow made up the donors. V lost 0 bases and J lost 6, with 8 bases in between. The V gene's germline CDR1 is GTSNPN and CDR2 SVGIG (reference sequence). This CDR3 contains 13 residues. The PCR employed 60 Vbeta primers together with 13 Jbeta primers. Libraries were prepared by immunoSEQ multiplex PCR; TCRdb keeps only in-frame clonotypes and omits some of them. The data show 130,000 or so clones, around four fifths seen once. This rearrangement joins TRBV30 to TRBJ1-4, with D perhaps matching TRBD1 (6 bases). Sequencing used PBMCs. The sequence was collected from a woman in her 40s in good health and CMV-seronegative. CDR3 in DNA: TGTGCCTGGAGTGTACAGGGAGATGAAAAACTGTTTTTT. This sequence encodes CAWSVQGDEKLFF.